Reported below is one T cell receptor beta chain. Its antigen remains unknown. The PCR ran on 60 Vbeta and 13 Jbeta primers. TCRdb keeps only in-frame clones here, not all; method: immunoSEQ multiplex PCR. Among more than 80,000 clones listed, around 67% were seen once. The data stem from a study of cytomegalovirus exposure and HLA in healthy donors. The study, taken as a whole, reports: The authors later linked a missense DCLRE1C variant to TCR beta V- and J-gene trimming.

V dropped 2 bases and J dropped 6 bases, with 10 bases sitting between them. The CDR3 consists of 14 residues. Germline assignment: CDR1 SGHTA and CDR2 FQGTGA. The TCR comes from a human donor in good health. The chain carries TRBV7-3 and TRBJ2-2; possibly TRBD2 for D (5 bases). What was sequenced was PBMCs. The CDR3 loop is CASSLRSGSGELFF. CDR3 coding DNA: TGTGCCAGCAGCTTACGCAGCGGTTCCGGGGAGCTGTTTTTT.